These 5 T cell receptor beta chains came from one sample sequenced in a study of a mutant IDH1 vaccine in newly diagnosed glioma. For these TCRs, the target antigens are not known. As for time point: week 11, during vaccination. A 20-mer mutant IDH1 peptide at 300 ug was injected subcutaneously with topical imiquimod. The data were produced by immunoSEQ multiplex PCR, yet TCRdb's version contains in-frame clones alone and is incomplete. Here the sample spans tens of thousands of clones, around three quarters being singletons. The sample consisted of PBMCs, taken from a glioma patient whose treatment included an IDH1 peptide vaccine. These receptors all come from a man between 40 and 49 years old with glioma.

The chain links TRBV5-6 to TRBJ2-1; D unresolved. CDR1 is SGHDT, CDR2 YYEEEE, per germline. This CDR3 region has 11 residues. V lost 0 bases, J lost 9 bases, and 4 bases lay in between. CDR3 loop: CASSLGAEQFF. The CDR3 nucleotides are TGTGCCAGCAGCTTGGGGGCTGAGCAGTTCTTC. Drawing the rest from reference TRBV5-6 and TRBJ2-1, the complete variable domain is DAGVTQSPTHLIKTRGQQVTLRCSPKSGHDTVSWYQQALGQGPQFIFQYYEEEERQRGNFPDRFSGHQFPNYSSELNVNALLLGDSALYLCASSLGAEQFFGPGTRLTVL.

This chain connects TRBV7-2 to TRBJ1-2; 7 nucleotides match TRBD1. The junction had 13 bases not matched to a gene; V was cut back by 7 bases and J by 5 bases. The CDR3 sequence is 15 residues long. Germline CDR1 and CDR2: SGHTA and FQGNSA. In nucleotides, the CDR3 is TGTGCCAGCACACACGACCCCAACAGGGGATATGGCTACACCTTC. Its protein product is CASTHDPNRGYGYTF.

The chain combines TRBV7-9 with TRBJ2-5; 8 bases fit TRBD1. V was pared by 5 bases and J by 6 bases, with 8 bases of the junction left unmatched. Germline V gene lookup returns CDR1 SEHNR and CDR2 FQNEAQ (reference sequence). CDR3 length: 14 residues. The CDR3 is CASSLLWTGQTQYF. The DNA for the CDR3 is TGTGCCAGCAGCCTCCTGTGGACAGGGCAGACCCAGTACTTC.

This chain links TRBV11-2 with TRBJ2-5; D uncertain. V lost 1 base and J lost 4, with 10 bases in between. Germline CDR1 and CDR2: SGHAT and FQNNGV. The CDR3 consists of 14 residues. Here the CDR3 reads CASSLVSSGETQYF. The CDR3 DNA is TGTGCCAGCAGCTTAGTATCTTCAGGAGAGACCCAGTACTTC. Combining the CDR3 with reference TRBV11-2 and TRBJ2-5 gives the whole variable domain EAGVAQSPRYKIIEKRQSVAFWCNPISGHATLYWYQQILGQGPKLLIQFQNNGVVDDSQLPKDRFSAERLKGVDSTLKIQPAKLEDSAVYLCASSLVSSGETQYFGPGTRLLVL.

This clone was observed a few times. V usage is TRBV7-2 and J usage is TRBJ1-5; a weak D match, TRBD1 (5 bases). Deletions cut 2 bases from V and 4 bases from J, with 12 bases between. Germline values: CDR1 SGHTA, CDR2 FQGNSA. The CDR3 consists of 15 residues. In DNA form, the CDR3 reads TGTGCCAGCAGCTTAATGTCGGGGGTTAATCAGCCCCAGCATTTT. Amino acids: CASSLMSGVNQPQHF.